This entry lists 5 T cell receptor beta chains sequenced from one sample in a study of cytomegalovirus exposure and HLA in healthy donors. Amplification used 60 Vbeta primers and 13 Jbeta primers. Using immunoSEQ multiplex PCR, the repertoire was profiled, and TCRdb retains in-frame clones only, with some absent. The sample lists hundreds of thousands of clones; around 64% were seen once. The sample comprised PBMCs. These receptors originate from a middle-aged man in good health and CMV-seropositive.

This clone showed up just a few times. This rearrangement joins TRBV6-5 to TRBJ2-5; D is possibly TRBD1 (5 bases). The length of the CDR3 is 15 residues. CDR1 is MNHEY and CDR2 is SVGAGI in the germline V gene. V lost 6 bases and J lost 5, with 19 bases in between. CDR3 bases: TGTGCCAGCAGCCCTGGACCCAGGGCACGGGAGACCCAGTACTTC. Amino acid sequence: CASSPGPRARETQYF.

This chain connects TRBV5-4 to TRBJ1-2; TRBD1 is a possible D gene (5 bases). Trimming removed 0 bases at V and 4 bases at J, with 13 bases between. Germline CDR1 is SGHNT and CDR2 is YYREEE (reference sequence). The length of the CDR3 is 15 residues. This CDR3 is CASSLERQTFYGYTF. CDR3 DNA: TGTGCCAGCAGCTTGGAACGACAGACTTTCTATGGCTACACCTTC.

CDR3 DNA sequence: TGTGCCAGCAGCCTACGCGGCGGCGGGGGGGCCTCCTACGAGCAGTACTTC. Translation gives CASSLRGGGGASYEQYF. The chain uses TRBV7-2 and TRBJ2-5, with TRBD2 identical over 9 bases. The DNA end favors TRBJ2-7, so the J call may be wrong. The CDR3 has 17 residues. CDR1 SGHTA and CDR2 FQGNSA come from the germline V gene.

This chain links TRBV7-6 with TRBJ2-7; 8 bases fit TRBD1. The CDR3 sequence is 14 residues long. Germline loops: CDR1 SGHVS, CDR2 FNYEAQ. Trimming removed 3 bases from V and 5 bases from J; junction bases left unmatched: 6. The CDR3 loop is CASSFGQGGHEQYF. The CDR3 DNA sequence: TGTGCCAGCAGCTTTGGACAGGGAGGCCACGAGCAGTACTTC.

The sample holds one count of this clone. CDR3 sequence (DNA): TGTGCCAGCAGTGAATTGCGAGCGGGGGGGTACGAGCAGTACTTC. Residues: CASSELRAGGYEQYF. V gene TRBV2 combines with J gene TRBJ2-7; 10 bases line up with TRBD2. Germline assignment: CDR1 SNHLY and CDR2 FYNNEI. Trimming cost V 2 bases and J 4 bases; bases outside gene matches: 5. This CDR3 contains 15 residues.